The 14 T cell receptor beta chains presented below share a single source sample, sequenced in a study of shared clonotypes between healthy human individuals. Generated by immunoSEQ multiplex PCR, the TCRdb table keeps only in-frame clones and is missing some. In the table there are some 1,400,000 clones, around 97% of which are singletons. Material for sequencing was naive CD4+ T cells sorted from blood. Noted subset: CD45RA+ positively selected. The origin of the receptors is a man aged 25 to 40 in good health.

This chain uses TRBV10-3 with TRBJ1-2; D may be TRBD1 (5 bases). CDR3 length: 11 residues. Trimming stripped 4 bases from V and 10 bases from J, with 10 bases between. From germline, CDR1 is ENHRY and CDR2 SYGVKD. The CDR3 loop is CAISVRGLYTF. The CDR3 DNA is TGTGCCATCAGTGTTCGGGGCCTCTACACCTTC.

This clone came up once. The V gene is TRBV28, the J gene TRBJ2-1; D uncertain. The CDR3 totals 14 residues. V lost 8 bases to trimming and J lost 7 bases, with 18 bases between them. The V gene's germline CDR1 is MDHEN and CDR2 SYDVKM. The CDR3 spells CASCPPLVWNEQFF. The CDR3 DNA reads TGTGCCAGCTGCCCCCCTCTGGTCTGGAATGAGCAGTTCTTC. The whole variable domain, filled in from reference TRBV28 and TRBJ2-1, reads DVKVTQSSRYLVKRTGEKVFLECVQDMDHENMFWYRQDPGLGLRLIYFSYDVKMKEKGDIPEGYSVSREKKERFSLILESASTNQTSMYLCASCPPLVWNEQFFGPGTRLTVL.

The V gene is TRBV6-1, the J gene TRBJ1-3; no clear D gene. The CDR3 loop spans 14 amino acids. CDR1 and CDR2 (germline): MNHNS, SASEGT. Trimming took 6 bases from V and 2 from J, leaving 11 bases between them. The CDR3 sequence: CASRPQLTGNTIYF. The CDR3 DNA is TGTGCCAGCAGGCCACAGCTAACTGGAAACACCATATATTTT.

The chain recombines TRBV13 with TRBJ2-1; the match to TRBD2 covers 9 bases. Germline CDR1 and CDR2: PRHDT and FYEKMQ (reference sequence). V shed 7 bases, J shed 13 bases, and the junction held 11 bases outside the gene matches. There are 13 residues in the CDR3. CDR3 in amino acids: CASTPAAGGSQFF. CDR3 nucleotide sequence: TGTGCCAGCACCCCTGCAGCGGGAGGATCACAGTTCTTC.

This chain connects TRBV5-1 to TRBJ2-7, with TRBD1 identical over 12 bases. V shed 2 bases and J 2 bases; nucleotides not matched to a gene: 2. The CDR3 totals 15 residues. Germline CDR1 reads SGHRS; CDR2 reads YFSETQ. The CDR3 reads CASSLRDRGPYEQYF. CDR3 coding DNA: TGCGCCAGCAGCTTACGGGACAGGGGGCCCTACGAGCAGTACTTC.

The J gene is TRBJ2-3, the V gene TRBV7-6; 8 positions match TRBD2. The CDR3 has 18 residues. Trimming cost V 5 bases and J 1 base; bases outside gene matches: 14. Per germline, CDR1 SGHVS and CDR2 FNYEAQ. The chain's CDR3 is CASSAYTPSGRGTDTQYF. The DNA for the CDR3 is TGTGCCAGCAGCGCATACACCCCTAGCGGGCGTGGCACAGATACGCAGTATTTT.

About this clone itself: An end of the junction differs from the germline gene, which may be a read error. The rearrangement links TRBV28 to TRBJ2-7; either TRBD1 or TRBD2 may supply D (5 bases each). The CDR3 loop spans 16 amino acids. CDR1 MDHEN and CDR2 SYDVKM come from the germline V gene. The CDR3 reads CASSFGALDTTTIEHF. The CDR3 nucleotides read TGTGCCAGCAGTTTCGGGGCCCTGGACACGACTACGATTGAGCACTTC. Full variable domain (outside the CDR3, taken from reference TRBV28 and TRBJ2-7): DVKVTQSSRYLVKRTGEKVFLECVQDMDHENMFWYRQDPGLGLRLIYFSYDVKMKEKGDIPEGYSVSREKKERFSLILESASTNQTSMYLCASSFGALDTTTIEHFGPGTRLTVT.

Concerning this clone: The identical CDR3 is also encoded by other nucleotide sequences in the sample. The chain has TRBV10-3 and TRBJ2-2, with 7 nucleotides matching TRBD2. Germline CDR1 reads ENHRY; CDR2 reads SYGVKD. J was trimmed by 1 base and V by 4 bases; bases with no gene match: 3. The CDR3 is 15 amino acids. CDR3 sequence: CAISGQRGNTGELFF. In DNA form, the CDR3 reads TGTGCCATCAGTGGTCAGCGGGGGAACACCGGGGAGCTGTTTTTT.

This clone came up once. The chain joins TRBV15 to TRBJ2-5; weak D call: TRBD2 (5 bases). The V end was cut by 1 base, the J end by 1 base, with 7 bases between. Germline CDR1 is LNHNV and CDR2 is YYDKDF (reference sequence). This CDR3 region has 14 residues. The DNA of the CDR3 is TGTGCCACCAGCAGAGCGGACTCCCAAGAGACCCAGTACTTC. Its protein is CATSRADSQETQYF.

The CDR3 loop is CASSLGLGTYEQYF. In DNA form, the CDR3 reads TGTGCCAGCAGTTTGGGGCTTGGGACCTACGAGCAGTACTTC. The rearrangement joins TRBV6-5 to TRBJ2-7, with D possibly matching TRBD1 (5 bases). Deletions cut 4 bases from V and 2 bases from J, with 12 bases between. The CDR3 has 14 amino acids. Per the germline V gene, CDR1 is MNHEY and CDR2 is SVGAGI.

The chain has TRBV5-1 and TRBJ1-1; D unresolved. This CDR3 contains 18 residues. V gave up 0 bases and J gave up 0 bases, with 18 bases separating them. Germline assignment: CDR1 SGHRS and CDR2 YFSETQ. The CDR3 here is CASSLAFLTAEMNTEAFF. In nucleotides, the CDR3 is TGCGCCAGCAGCTTGGCCTTTTTAACGGCTGAAATGAACACTGAAGCTTTCTTT.

The chain employs TRBV7-9 and TRBJ2-7; possibly TRBD1 for D (6 bases). CDR1 is SEHNR, CDR2 FQNEAQ, per germline (reference sequence). The CDR3 totals 14 residues. V lost 1 base, J lost 3 bases, and 10 bases lay in between. The CDR3 loop is CASSLGDTLYEQYF. CDR3 sequence (DNA): TGTGCCAGCAGCTTAGGGGACACCCTCTACGAGCAGTACTTC.

The chain carries TRBV10-3 and TRBJ2-7, with D possibly called TRBD1 or TRBD2 (5 bases each). Germline-derived CDR1 and CDR2 are ENHRY and SYGVKD. The CDR3 contains 14 residues. V was cut by 6 bases and J by 5 bases, with 17 bases left in between. The CDR3 DNA is TGTGCCATCAGCCCGGGACGAGGAATCGACGAGCAGTACTTC. This gives the protein CAISPGRGIDEQYF.

The chain carries TRBV29-1 and TRBJ1-1, with D unresolved. There are 13 residues in the CDR3. Germline CDR1 is SQVTM and CDR2 is ANQGSEA. Trimming shortened V by 2 bases and J by 0 bases, and 7 bases separated the two germline ends. CDR3: CSVEKPMNTEAFF. The DNA for the CDR3 is TGCAGCGTTGAAAAGCCGATGAACACTGAAGCTTTCTTT.